The 8 T cell receptor beta chains reported below all come from one sample, sequenced in a study of T cell responses to AZD1222 COVID-19 vaccine. Clones were sequenced by immunoSEQ multiplex PCR, and TCRdb holds only the in-frame ones, with some missing. The data hold approximately 180,000 clones, with 90% observed a single time. The sequences come from peripheral blood, collected on day 0 of AZD1222 vaccination. Receptor source: an adult in good health.

A few counts support this clone. V and J are TRBV29-1 and TRBJ2-5, with 8 nucleotides matching TRBD2. Germline loops: CDR1 SQVTM, CDR2 ANQGSEA. The CDR3 is made up of 13 amino acids. V was clipped by 7 bases and J by 1 base; unmatched bases: 5. CDR3 bases: TGCAGCGCTCCGGGGGGGCCCCAAGAGACCCAGTACTTC. It is translated as CSAPGGPQETQYF.

V is TRBV12-3 or TRBV12-4 and J is TRBJ1-5; D remains ambiguous. The V and J ends lost 3 bases and 0 bases respectively, with 3 bases between them. This CDR3 contains 13 residues. The CDR3 loop is CASSFASNQPQHF. CDR3 bases: TGTGCCAGCAGTTTCGCTAGCAATCAGCCCCAGCATTTT.

V is TRBV12-5 and J is TRBJ1-5, with a tentative D call TRBD1 (5 bases). CDR3 length: 14 residues. Trimming took 3 bases from V and 4 from J, leaving 10 bases between them. CDR1 is LGHNT, CDR2 FRNRAP, per germline. CDR3 loop: CASGFGALNQPQHF. The CDR3, as DNA: TGTGCTAGTGGTTTTGGGGCACTTAATCAGCCCCAGCATTTT.

The J gene is TRBJ1-4, the V gene TRBV2; no clear D. CDR3 length equals 13 residues. Germline assignment: CDR1 SNHLY and CDR2 FYNNEI. V lost 6 bases to trimming and J lost 4 bases, with 9 bases between them. CDR3 protein: CASRESNNEKLFF. In DNA form, the CDR3 reads TGTGCCAGCAGGGAGTCCAATAATGAAAAACTGTTTTTT.

The chain uses TRBV2 and TRBJ2-1; TRBD2 is a possible D gene (5 bases). CDR1 is SNHLY, CDR2 FYNNEI, per germline. This CDR3 is 10 amino acids long. Trimming shortened V by 8 bases and J by 10 bases, and 9 bases separated the two germline ends. As DNA, the CDR3 is TGTGCCAGCGAGGGCCGGGAGCAGTTCTTC. Protein sequence: CASEGREQFF.

The rearrangement uses TRBV7-2 and TRBJ1-6; 9 bases are a match to TRBD1. There are 18 residues in the CDR3. Trimming took 3 bases from V and 7 from J; bases not matched to a gene: 13. The germline V gene encodes CDR1 SGHTA and CDR2 FQGNSA. The CDR3 DNA sequence: TGTGCCAGCAGCTTTAGGGACAGGGAGATCTCAATAAATTCACCCCTCCACTTT. Translated, it gives CASSFRDREISINSPLHF. The full variable domain, with the rest looked up from reference TRBV7-2 and TRBJ1-6, is GAGVSQSPSNKVTEKGKDVELRCDPISGHTALYWYRQSLGQGLEFLIYFQGNSAPDKSGLPSDRFSAERTGGSVSTLTIQRTQQEDSAVYLCASSFRDREISINSPLHFGNGTRLTVT.

V gene TRBV5-1 combines with J gene TRBJ1-2, with D possibly TRBD1 on 6 matching bases. The V gene's germline CDR1 is SGHRS and CDR2 YFSETQ. The length of the CDR3 is 14 residues. The V and J ends lost 5 bases and 7 bases respectively, with 18 bases between them. This CDR3 is CASSLVTGMGGYTF. The CDR3 bases are TGCGCCAGCAGTCTCGTCACAGGGATGGGTGGCTACACCTTC.

The V call is TRBV7-9, the J call TRBJ2-5; the D gene is possibly TRBD2 (6 bases). V lost 5 bases, J lost 1 base, and 14 bases lay in between. Germline CDR1 SEHNR, CDR2 FQNEAQ (reference sequence). This CDR3 region has 15 residues. CDR3 region: CASSPLRGIQETQYF. CDR3 DNA: TGTGCCAGCAGCCCTCTTCGGGGGATCCAAGAGACCCAGTACTTC.